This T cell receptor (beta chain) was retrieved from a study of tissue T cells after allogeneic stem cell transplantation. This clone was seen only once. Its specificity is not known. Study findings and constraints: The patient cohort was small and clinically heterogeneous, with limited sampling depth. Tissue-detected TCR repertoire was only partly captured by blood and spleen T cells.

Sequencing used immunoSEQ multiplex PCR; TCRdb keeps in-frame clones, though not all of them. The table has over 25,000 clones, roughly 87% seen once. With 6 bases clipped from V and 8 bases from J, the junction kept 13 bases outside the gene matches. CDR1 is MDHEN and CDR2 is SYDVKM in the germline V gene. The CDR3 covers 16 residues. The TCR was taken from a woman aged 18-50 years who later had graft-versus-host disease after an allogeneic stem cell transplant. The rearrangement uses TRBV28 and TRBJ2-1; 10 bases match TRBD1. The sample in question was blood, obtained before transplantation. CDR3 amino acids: CASSPTGGGLGDEQFF. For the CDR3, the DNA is TGTGCCAGCAGCCCGACAGGGGGCGGCTTAGGAGATGAGCAGTTCTTC.